A selection of T cell receptor beta chains follows, all from one sample in a study of blood T cell repertoires in COVID-19. TCRdb's copy holds only in-frame clones and misses some; the assay was immunoSEQ multiplex PCR. The repertoire holds roughly 190,000 clones, with 84% as singletons. The sample was peripheral blood. Every receptor here comes from a man aged 25 to 45 with active or convalescent COVID-19. Each CDR3 is given with its conserved first and last residue. The order of the fields is J gene, clone size, D gene, V gene, CDR3 DNA, CDR3 protein. A D gene is named only where the DNA matches it firmly. Not every row has a clone size; where given, it reads once, few, many or a size class.

j_call: TRBJ1-1
clone_size: once
d_call: -
v_call: TRBV5-1
cdr3_nt: TGCGCCAGCAGCCCCCTCAGTCGGAACACTGAAGCTTTCTTT
cdr3_aa: CASSPLSRNTEAFF

j_call: TRBJ1-1
clone_size: -
d_call: -
v_call: TRBV28
cdr3_nt: TGTGCCAGCAGTTTGGCAGGGGCTGAAGCTTTCTTT
cdr3_aa: CASSLAGAEAFF

j_call: TRBJ2-7
clone_size: once
d_call: TRBD1
v_call: TRBV2
cdr3_nt: TGTGCCAGCGGGGGATCGGGACAGGTCTACGAGCAGTACTTC
cdr3_aa: CASGGSGQVYEQYF

j_call: TRBJ2-5
clone_size: -
d_call: TRBD1
v_call: TRBV28
cdr3_nt: TGTGCCAGCAGTTTACTCAGACAGGGAAGGCGAGAGACCCAGTACTTC
cdr3_aa: CASSLLRQGRRETQYF

j_call: TRBJ2-1
clone_size: -
d_call: -
v_call: TRBV9
cdr3_nt: TGTGCCAGCGGCCGGGATCCCAAGGGCAATGAGCAGTTCTTC
cdr3_aa: CASGRDPKGNEQFF

j_call: TRBJ1-4
clone_size: -
d_call: -
v_call: TRBV15
cdr3_nt: TGTGCCACCAGCAGGAGGGTACCAGGGAGGGAAAAACTGTTTTTT
cdr3_aa: CATSRRVPGREKLFF

j_call: TRBJ2-7
clone_size: -
d_call: TRBD2
v_call: TRBV18
cdr3_nt: TGTGCCAGCTCACCAGGGTTAAGCGGGAGCCCCGGGTACGAGCAGTACTTC
cdr3_aa: CASSPGLSGSPGYEQYF

j_call: TRBJ1-2
clone_size: -
d_call: -
v_call: TRBV30
cdr3_nt: TGTGCCTGTTTCGGTCACGTCGAAGGCTACACCTTC
cdr3_aa: CACFGHVEGYTF

j_call: TRBJ2-3
clone_size: -
d_call: -
v_call: TRBV7-2
cdr3_nt: TGTGCCAGCAGCTTAGCAGGGAGGAACCATCCAGATACGCAGTATTTT
cdr3_aa: CASSLAGRNHPDTQYF

j_call: TRBJ2-4
clone_size: -
d_call: -
v_call: TRBV11-3
cdr3_nt: TGTGCCAGCAGCTTAGATATCGGCATTCAGTACTTC
cdr3_aa: CASSLDIGIQYF

j_call: TRBJ2-3
clone_size: -
d_call: TRBD1
v_call: TRBV18
cdr3_nt: TGTGCCAGCTCACGCCGGCGGGACAGGGGGATGTCAGATACGCAGTATTTT
cdr3_aa: CASSRRRDRGMSDTQYF

j_call: TRBJ2-1
clone_size: -
d_call: TRBD2
v_call: TRBV6-2/TRBV6-3
cdr3_nt: TGTGCCAGCAGTCCCCCTAGCGGGAGGCGAGGTGAGCAGTTCTTC
cdr3_aa: CASSPPSGRRGEQFF

j_call: TRBJ2-1
clone_size: -
d_call: TRBD2
v_call: TRBV5-1
cdr3_nt: TGCGCCAGCTGGCTGGGAGGGGTCTACAATGAGCAGTTCTTC
cdr3_aa: CASWLGGVYNEQFF

j_call: TRBJ1-2
clone_size: -
d_call: TRBD1
v_call: TRBV29-1
cdr3_nt: TGCAGCGTGGCCGGGACAGGCGGTAACTATGGCTACACCTTC
cdr3_aa: CSVAGTGGNYGYTF

j_call: TRBJ2-7
clone_size: -
d_call: -
v_call: TRBV11-3
cdr3_nt: TGTGCCAGCAGCCCCTGGGCAGGGGTGGGGTACGAGCAGTACTTC
cdr3_aa: CASSPWAGVGYEQYF

j_call: TRBJ1-2
clone_size: once
d_call: TRBD1
v_call: TRBV28
cdr3_nt: TGTGCCAGCAGTCTCCGGAGGGACAGATCTAACTATGGCTACACCTTC
cdr3_aa: CASSLRRDRSNYGYTF

j_call: TRBJ1-2
clone_size: -
d_call: -
v_call: TRBV2
cdr3_nt: TGTGCCAGCAGTGAGTCGGCGGACTATGGCTACACCTTC
cdr3_aa: CASSESADYGYTF

j_call: TRBJ1-5
clone_size: -
d_call: -
v_call: TRBV28
cdr3_nt: TGTGCCAGCACGAGAGATAGCAATCAGCCCCAGCATTTT
cdr3_aa: CASTRDSNQPQHF

j_call: TRBJ1-2
clone_size: -
d_call: TRBD1
v_call: TRBV6-5
cdr3_nt: TGTGCCAGCACCGAAGGGACAGGGAAAGGCTACACCTTC
cdr3_aa: CASTEGTGKGYTF

j_call: TRBJ2-2
clone_size: -
d_call: -
v_call: TRBV27
cdr3_nt: TGTGCCAGCAGTTTATCGAGGCGGGGCGGCACCGGGGAGCTGTTTTTT
cdr3_aa: CASSLSRRGGTGELFF

j_call: TRBJ1-5
clone_size: -
d_call: -
v_call: TRBV18
cdr3_nt: TGTGCCAGCTCACCACGGGGGACATCTGATCAGCCCCAGCATTTT
cdr3_aa: CASSPRGTSDQPQHF

j_call: TRBJ2-2
clone_size: -
d_call: TRBD1
v_call: TRBV27
cdr3_nt: TGTGCCAGCCGCCAGGGGGCGAACACCGGGGAGCTGTTTTTT
cdr3_aa: CASRQGANTGELFF

j_call: TRBJ2-3
clone_size: -
d_call: TRBD2
v_call: TRBV3-1/TRBV3-2
cdr3_nt: TGTGCCACCATTGGTAGCGGGGGCTCAGATACGCAGTATTTT
cdr3_aa: CATIGSGGSDTQYF

j_call: TRBJ2-7
clone_size: -
d_call: -
v_call: TRBV6-1
cdr3_nt: TGTGCCAGCAGTGAAAGCGCGGGCTACGAGCAGTACTTC
cdr3_aa: CASSESAGYEQYF

j_call: TRBJ1-5
clone_size: -
d_call: TRBD1
v_call: TRBV7-8
cdr3_nt: TGTGCCAGCAGCCCCGACAGGGGCGATCATCAGCCCCAGCATTTT
cdr3_aa: CASSPDRGDHQPQHF

j_call: TRBJ1-5
clone_size: -
d_call: -
v_call: TRBV6-5
cdr3_nt: TGTGCCAGCAGTTACTCGGCTACAGGGTACAATCAGCCCCAGCATTTT
cdr3_aa: CASSYSATGYNQPQHF

j_call: TRBJ2-4
clone_size: -
d_call: TRBD1
v_call: TRBV6-6
cdr3_nt: TGTGCCAGCAGTCCGAGGGACCGGGACAGAGTAGCCAAAAACATTCAGTACTTC
cdr3_aa: CASSPRDRDRVAKNIQYF

j_call: TRBJ1-1
clone_size: -
d_call: -
v_call: TRBV19
cdr3_nt: TGTGCCAGTAGTTTCCTAGCGGCCAACCCTCTGAACACTGAAGCTTTCTTT
cdr3_aa: CASSFLAANPLNTEAFF

j_call: TRBJ1-3
clone_size: -
d_call: TRBD1
v_call: TRBV4-1
cdr3_nt: TGCGCCAGCAGCGCACGACAGGGGCTGGAATTCAGTGGAAACACCATATATTTT
cdr3_aa: CASSARQGLEFSGNTIYF

j_call: TRBJ2-7
clone_size: -
d_call: TRBD1
v_call: TRBV30
cdr3_nt: TGTGCCTGGAGTGTAGCTAGGGGGCGCGAGCAGTACTTC
cdr3_aa: CAWSVARGREQYF

j_call: TRBJ2-5
clone_size: -
d_call: TRBD2
v_call: TRBV7-7
cdr3_nt: TGTGCTAGCAGCTCCGGGACTAGCGGAGAGGGGACCCAGTACTTC
cdr3_aa: CASSSGTSGEGTQYF

j_call: TRBJ2-2
clone_size: -
d_call: -
v_call: TRBV28
cdr3_nt: TGTGCCAGCAGTTTGGAGGGAGCTAACACCGGGGAGCTGTTTTTT
cdr3_aa: CASSLEGANTGELFF

j_call: TRBJ2-3
clone_size: -
d_call: TRBD2
v_call: TRBV7-3
cdr3_nt: TGTGCCAGCAGCTACGGGACTAGCGGGGGGGGCACAGATACGCAGTATTTT
cdr3_aa: CASSYGTSGGGTDTQYF

j_call: TRBJ1-5
clone_size: -
d_call: TRBD1
v_call: TRBV6-5
cdr3_nt: TGTGCCAGCAGCCGGGACAGGGAGGATCAGCCCCAGCATTTT
cdr3_aa: CASSRDREDQPQHF

j_call: TRBJ2-1
clone_size: once
d_call: TRBD2
v_call: TRBV5-1
cdr3_nt: TGCGCCAGCAGCTTCACTAGCGGGGCAACCTACAATGAGCAGTTCTTC
cdr3_aa: CASSFTSGATYNEQFF

j_call: TRBJ2-5
clone_size: -
d_call: TRBD1
v_call: TRBV10-3
cdr3_nt: TGTGCCATCAGTTCCGGGACAGGGTACTTC
cdr3_aa: CAISSGTGYF

j_call: TRBJ2-1
clone_size: -
d_call: -
v_call: TRBV27
cdr3_nt: TGTGCCAGCAGTTTGGGGAGCTCCTACAATGAGCAGTTCTTC
cdr3_aa: CASSLGSSYNEQFF

j_call: TRBJ1-1
clone_size: -
d_call: -
v_call: TRBV5-6
cdr3_nt: TGTGCCAGCAGCTTCCCACCGAGGGCGGGCACTGAAGCTTTCTTT
cdr3_aa: CASSFPPRAGTEAFF

j_call: TRBJ1-1
clone_size: -
d_call: -
v_call: TRBV5-1
cdr3_nt: TGCGCCAGCAGCTTGCGAGGTGGACAGAACACTGAAGCTTTCTTT
cdr3_aa: CASSLRGGQNTEAFF

j_call: TRBJ1-4
clone_size: -
d_call: -
v_call: TRBV5-1
cdr3_nt: TGCGCCAGCAGCTTGGCGACAGCTAATGAAAAACTGTTTTTT
cdr3_aa: CASSLATANEKLFF

j_call: TRBJ2-1
clone_size: -
d_call: TRBD1
v_call: TRBV29-1
cdr3_nt: TGCAGCGTCGTTTTACTAAGGGGGCGGAATGAGCAGTTCTTC
cdr3_aa: CSVVLLRGRNEQFF

j_call: TRBJ1-2
clone_size: -
d_call: TRBD1
v_call: TRBV19
cdr3_nt: TGTGCCAGTAGTATGTGGGGACAGGGCTATGGCTACACCTTC
cdr3_aa: CASSMWGQGYGYTF

j_call: TRBJ1-2
clone_size: once
d_call: TRBD1
v_call: TRBV19
cdr3_nt: TGTGCCAGTAGTATAATCGAGACAGGGAATCAGGGCTACACCTTC
cdr3_aa: CASSIIETGNQGYTF

j_call: TRBJ2-4
clone_size: -
d_call: -
v_call: TRBV28
cdr3_nt: TGTGCCAGCAGTAACGTCGGAGCACGCGACGCCAAAAACATTCAGTACTTC
cdr3_aa: CASSNVGARDAKNIQYF

j_call: TRBJ2-3
clone_size: -
d_call: TRBD2
v_call: TRBV9
cdr3_nt: TGTGCCAGCAGCTATAGCGGGCGAGCGGGAGGTTCTCGCGTCGCAGATACGCAGTATTTT
cdr3_aa: CASSYSGRAGGSRVADTQYF

j_call: TRBJ1-1
clone_size: medium-sized
d_call: -
v_call: TRBV7-8
cdr3_nt: TGTGCCAGCAGCTTAGCGCTAGACAGGCCGAACACTGAAGCTTTCTTT
cdr3_aa: CASSLALDRPNTEAFF

j_call: TRBJ2-3
clone_size: -
d_call: TRBD2
v_call: TRBV9
cdr3_nt: TGTGCCAGCAGCGGGAGCGGGACTAGGGATACGCAGTATTTT
cdr3_aa: CASSGSGTRDTQYF

j_call: TRBJ1-6
clone_size: -
d_call: TRBD1
v_call: TRBV5-1
cdr3_nt: TGCGCCAGCAGCTTACAGGGGGACGATTCACCCCTCCACTTT
cdr3_aa: CASSLQGDDSPLHF

j_call: TRBJ1-4
clone_size: -
d_call: -
v_call: TRBV19
cdr3_nt: TGTGCCAGTAGTACCATTGCAACTAATGAAAAACTGTTTTTT
cdr3_aa: CASSTIATNEKLFF

j_call: TRBJ1-1
clone_size: -
d_call: -
v_call: TRBV11-2
cdr3_nt: TGTGCCAGCAGCTCAGGATATAACACTGAAGCTTTCTTT
cdr3_aa: CASSSGYNTEAFF

j_call: TRBJ2-3
clone_size: -
d_call: TRBD2
v_call: TRBV29-1
cdr3_nt: TGCAGCGGGGGATCGGGAGGGCCCGGAGATACGCAGTATTTT
cdr3_aa: CSGGSGGPGDTQYF

j_call: TRBJ2-3
clone_size: -
d_call: -
v_call: TRBV3-1/TRBV3-2
cdr3_nt: TGTGCCAGCAGCCTCTTATCCGGGAGAACCCCCCCAGATACGCAGTATTTT
cdr3_aa: CASSLLSGRTPPDTQYF

j_call: TRBJ2-1
clone_size: -
d_call: TRBD2
v_call: TRBV5-1
cdr3_nt: TGCGCCAGCTCATACAACGGGAGGCCTTACAATGAGCAGTTCTTC
cdr3_aa: CASSYNGRPYNEQFF

j_call: TRBJ2-1
clone_size: -
d_call: TRBD1
v_call: TRBV13
cdr3_nt: TGTGCCAGCAGCTTAGGTCGGACAGGATTCAATGAGCAGTTCTTC
cdr3_aa: CASSLGRTGFNEQFF

j_call: TRBJ1-6
clone_size: -
d_call: -
v_call: TRBV30
cdr3_nt: TGTGCCTGGAAGGGTTCGGGAGGGGGACGGAATTCACCCCTCCACTTT
cdr3_aa: CAWKGSGGGRNSPLHF

j_call: TRBJ2-3
clone_size: -
d_call: -
v_call: TRBV2
cdr3_nt: TGTGCCAGCAGGGACAGTCAAGATACGCAGTATTTT
cdr3_aa: CASRDSQDTQYF

j_call: TRBJ1-2
clone_size: -
d_call: -
v_call: TRBV2
cdr3_nt: TGTGCCAGCAGGTCCCTTCCGGGGGACCGGTATGGCTACACCTTC
cdr3_aa: CASRSLPGDRYGYTF

j_call: TRBJ1-4
clone_size: -
d_call: -
v_call: TRBV11-2
cdr3_nt: TGTGCCAGCAGCCGGGGGGGACCTACTAATGAAAAACTGTTTTTT
cdr3_aa: CASSRGGPTNEKLFF

j_call: TRBJ1-2
clone_size: -
d_call: TRBD1
v_call: TRBV14
cdr3_nt: TGTGCCAGCAGCCGTAACACAGGGGAAATTAACTATGGCTACACCTTC
cdr3_aa: CASSRNTGEINYGYTF